The present T cell receptor (beta chain) was sequenced within a study of neoadjuvant nivolumab and ipilimumab in lung cancer. CDR3 length: 18 amino acids. The germline CDR1 and CDR2 sequences are LGHNA and YNFKEQ. V was cut by 0 bases and J by 2 bases, with 20 bases left in between. About this clone itself: Its antigen is currently unknown.

The table came from immunoSEQ multiplex PCR; TCRdb's copy has only in-frame clones and leaves some out. Altogether about 38,000 clones are present, roughly nine tenths being singletons, with the ten largest covering 2.5% to 3.5%. Overall study results and limits: From pretherapy to surgery, tumor richness and clonality rose with dual therapy.

The chain combines TRBV4-2 with TRBJ2-7; TRBD2 might be the D (6 bases). This TCR was recovered from an adult with non-small cell lung cancer. The sample in question was peripheral blood, obtained before neoadjuvant nivolumab, alone or with ipilimumab. CDR3 sequence reads: CASSQELGVRAGTYEQYF. CDR3 coding DNA: TGTGCCAGCAGCCAAGAGTTAGGGGTTAGGGCGGGAACCTACGAGCAGTACTTC.